Shown below are 20 T cell receptor beta chains from a single sample sequenced in a study of CD8 T cells in ankylosing spondylitis. TCRdb re-analysed the 5' RACE reads in MiXCR, keeping a single row per CDR3 protein. The profile shows fewer than 400,000 distinct CDR3 sequences, 14% to 15% of them singletons. The specimen sequenced was blood, either unsorted or a sorted T cell fraction (not recorded which). The receptors originated from a male donor with ankylosing spondylitis or in good health (not recorded which).

The J gene is TRBJ1-6, the V gene TRBV10-3; the D is unclear. Germline CDR1 ENHRY, CDR2 SYGVKD. The V gene lost 0 bases and the J gene lost 5 bases, with 11 bases spanning the gap. The CDR3 covers 16 residues. Here the CDR3 reads CAISESYTDDNSPLHF. In nucleotides, the CDR3 is TGTGCCATCAGTGAGTCGTATACAGATGATAATTCACCCCTCCACTTT.

This clonotype was picked up many times. The chain has TRBV6-2 or TRBV6-3 and TRBJ1-5; D possibly corresponds to TRBD1 (6 bases). Deletions cut 6 bases from V and 1 base from J, with 19 bases between. Germline CDR1 is MNHEY and CDR2 is SVGEGT. The CDR3 loop spans 17 amino acids. CDR3 loop: CASRDPFTGKSNQPQHF. The CDR3 coding sequence is TGTGCCAGCAGAGACCCATTCACAGGGAAAAGCAATCAGCCCCAGCATTTT.

This clonotype was detected a few times. Written as DNA, the CDR3 is TGTGCCATCTGTTCAGGACTAGCGGGGGGGAGCTCCTACAATGAGCAGTTCTTC. Its translation: CAICSGLAGGSSYNEQFF. This chain links TRBV10-3 with TRBJ2-1; 15 bases are shared with TRBD2. Losses at the gene ends were 8 bases for V and 0 bases for J; bases not matched to a gene: 8. The CDR3 is made up of 18 amino acids. The germline gives CDR1 ENHRY, CDR2 SYGVKD.

This clonotype was counted between two and nine times. The genes are TRBV6-1 and TRBJ1-5; a possible D gene is TRBD1 (6 bases). The length of the CDR3 is 15 residues. CDR1 is MNHNS, CDR2 SASEGT, per germline. Trimming removed 8 bases at V and 0 bases at J, with 14 bases between. The CDR3 reads CASQTGGHSNQPQHF. CDR3 sequence (DNA): TGTGCCAGCCAAACTGGGGGGCATAGCAATCAGCCCCAGCATTTT.

This clonotype was seen more than once but under ten times. The rearrangement uses TRBV3-1 and TRBJ2-7; D is uncertain. Germline CDR1 is LGHDT and CDR2 is YNNKEL (reference sequence). This CDR3 has 12 residues. V lost 1 base and J 3 bases, leaving 4 bases between the germline ends. The CDR3 region has the DNA TGTGCCAGCAGCCAAGTCGACTACGAGCAGTACTTC. It specifies CASSQVDYEQYF.

This clonotype occurred many times. This sequence joins TRBV12-3 or TRBV12-4 and TRBJ2-1, with D perhaps TRBD2 (5 bases). The CDR3 runs to 15 residues. V was clipped by 4 bases and J by 3 bases, with 13 bases between them. DNA of the CDR3: TGTGCCAGCAGTTCGGGGAGCGGCTACTACAATGAGCAGTTCTTC. As protein: CASSSGSGYYNEQFF.

This clonotype was seen more than once but under ten times. The chain uses TRBV6-5 and TRBJ2-2, with 9 bases that match TRBD2. CDR1 is MNHEY and CDR2 is SVGAGI in the germline V gene. There are 18 residues in the CDR3. J lost 2 bases, V lost 0 bases, and 7 bases had no gene match. CDR3 protein: CASSYSSSSGSNTGELFF. As DNA, the CDR3 is TGTGCCAGCAGTTACTCGAGCAGTAGCGGGAGTAACACCGGGGAGCTGTTTTTT.

This clonotype was recorded at least ten times. The rearrangement joins TRBV5-1 to TRBJ1-1; D call uncertain. CDR3 size: 14 residues. CDR1 and CDR2 from the germline V gene are SGHRS and YFSETQ. Deletions cut 4 bases from V and 9 bases from J, with 19 bases between. CDR3 nucleotide sequence: TGCGCCAGCAGCCTTCTTTTTCAGGAATCCCAAGCTTTCTTT. Protein: CASSLLFQESQAFF. Using reference TRBV5-1 and TRBJ1-1 for the parts outside the CDR3, the full variable domain is KAGVTQTPRYLIKTRGQQVTLSCSPISGHRSVSWYQQTPGQGLQFLFEYFSETQRNKGNFPGRFSGRQFSNSRSEMNVSTLELGDSALYLCASSLLFQESQAFFGQGTRLTVV.

The V call is TRBV18, the J call TRBJ2-7, with 7 bases lining up with TRBD2. This CDR3 is built from 15 residues. Germline V CDR1 and CDR2: KGHSH, LQKENI. Trimming at V came to 1 base and at J to 5 bases, leaving 8 bases not matched to a gene. The CDR3 DNA reads as TGTGCCAGCTCACCACGGTACGGGAGGTCGGACGAGCAGTACTTC. Its protein product is CASSPRYGRSDEQYF.

The rearrangement uses TRBV5-1 and TRBJ2-7; D is perhaps TRBD1 (5 bases). Germline CDR1 is SGHRS and CDR2 is YFSETQ. This CDR3 region has 15 residues. V was cut by 0 bases and J by 3 bases, with 13 bases left in between. CDR3 bases: TGCGCCAGCAGCTTGGGGACACAAGGATTCTACGAGCAGTACTTC. Amino acid sequence: CASSLGTQGFYEQYF.

This chain joins TRBV7-2 and TRBJ2-1; no reliable D call. In germline, CDR1 is SGHTA, CDR2 FQGNSA. The CDR3 consists of 11 residues. With 2 bases removed from V and 11 bases from J, the gap between germline ends came to 7 bases. In DNA form, the CDR3 reads TGTGCCAGCAGCTTACCGGGTAAGCAGTTCTTC. This encodes CASSLPGKQFF.

The chain is built from TRBV20-1 and TRBJ2-7; D not certain. Germline values: CDR1 DFQATT, CDR2 SNEGSKA (reference sequence). Trimming shortened V by 4 bases and J by 2 bases, and 9 bases separated the two germline ends. This CDR3 has 12 residues. CDR3 DNA sequence: TGCAGTGCTATCCCAGATACCTACGAGCAGTACTTC. It encodes CSAIPDTYEQYF.

This clonotype was counted only a few times. The chain joins TRBV7-2 to TRBJ2-3, with 9 bases identical to TRBD2. Trimming removed 5 bases from V and 5 bases from J; junction bases left unmatched: 8. This CDR3 is 15 amino acids long. Per germline, CDR1 SGHTA and CDR2 FQGNSA. For the CDR3, the DNA is TGTGCCAGCAGCCTACGGCGGGGGGGCCGAGATACGCAGTATTTT. As protein: CASSLRRGGRDTQYF.

This clonotype has more than one count but fewer than ten. The chain joins TRBV6-5 to TRBJ2-4; 8 bases align to TRBD2. V lost 4 bases and J lost 5; bases outside the gene matches: 7. The germline CDR1 and CDR2 sequences are MNHEY and SVGAGI. This CDR3 is built from 15 residues. The CDR3 coding sequence is TGTGCCAGCAGTTCTGTTCCGGGACTAGAAAACATTCAGTACTTC. This codes for CASSSVPGLENIQYF.

The chain links TRBV11-3 to TRBJ2-5; D call uncertain. The CDR3 contains 16 residues. The germline V gene encodes CDR1 SGHNT and CDR2 YENEEA. With 5 bases removed from V and 0 bases from J, the gap between germline ends came to 16 bases. CDR3 sequence reads: CASSHGTVGYQETQYF. The CDR3 DNA is TGTGCCAGCAGCCACGGCACGGTTGGATACCAAGAGACCCAGTACTTC.

This clonotype was recorded a few times. The gene calls are TRBV12-3 or TRBV12-4 and TRBJ2-7, with TRBD1 identical over 11 bases. The CDR3 has 19 amino acids. V lost 5 bases to trimming and J lost 0 bases; unmatched junction nucleotides: 15. The CDR3, as DNA: TGTGCCAGCAGTCCCCCGGGACAGGGGGTCCCATTGAGCTCCTACGAGCAGTACTTC. This codes for CASSPPGQGVPLSSYEQYF.

The chain uses TRBV11-1 and TRBJ2-2; perhaps TRBD2 as D (5 bases). The CDR3 is 19 residues long. Germline-derived CDR1 and CDR2 are SGHAT and FQDESV (reference sequence). V lost 5 bases and J lost 7, with 29 bases in between. Here the CDR3 DNA reads TGTGCCAGCAGCATTCGAGGGATCCAACGACGGGCTTTCGGCGGGGAGCTGTTTTTT. It translates to CASSIRGIQRRAFGGELFF.

This clonotype was seen only a few times. This rearrangement joins TRBV20-1 to TRBJ1-2; TRBD1 matches at 7 bases. CDR1 is DFQATT, CDR2 SNEGSKA, per germline (reference sequence). The CDR3 consists of 13 residues. V lost 2 bases, J lost 7 bases, and 7 bases stayed unmatched. The CDR3 here is CSARSRGSSGYTF. CDR3 DNA: TGCAGTGCTAGATCCAGGGGGTCGAGTGGCTACACCTTC.

Ten or more counts support this clonotype. V gene TRBV5-1 combines with J gene TRBJ1-4; TRBD1 is a possible D gene (5 bases). Trimming left V 0 bases short and J 0 bases short, with 9 bases between. The CDR3 has 16 amino acids. Germline-derived CDR1 and CDR2 are SGHRS and YFSETQ. This CDR3 reads CASSLGQPSTNEKLFF. The CDR3 DNA sequence: TGCGCCAGCAGCTTGGGACAGCCTTCAACTAATGAAAAACTGTTTTTT.

This clonotype was recorded a few times. The chain combines TRBV7-9 with TRBJ1-6; 9 positions match TRBD1. The CDR3 contains 15 residues. Germline V CDR1 and CDR2: SEHNR, FQNEAQ (reference sequence). Unmatched junction bases numbered 0, after V lost 5 bases and J lost 1 base. The CDR3 region has the DNA TGTGCCAGCAGCGGGACAGGGTCCTATAATTCACCCCTCCACTTT. Its protein product is CASSGTGSYNSPLHF.